The source of this TCR beta chain is a study of CD8 T cells in Susac syndrome. Study background: The sequenced Susac syndrome patients included more than five who had clinically active disease and eight or nine who were in remission.

RNA amounts of 0.5 to 1 ug underwent reverse transcription with random hexamers. The CDR3 of TCR beta was amplified by immunoSEQ multiplex PCR across 54 Vbeta and 13 Jbeta. TCRdb processed the immunoSEQ multiplex PCR reads anew with MiXCR; each CDR3 protein has one entry. The sample contains about 140,000 distinct CDR3 sequences, more than 85% of which appear only once. Sequencing of TCR beta was carried out in blood CD8+ and CD4+ T cells. Deletions cut 6 bases from V and 3 bases from J, with 21 bases between. Germline V gene sequence: CDR1 LNHDA, CDR2 SQIVND (reference sequence). There are 18 residues in the CDR3.

The chain is built from TRBV19 and TRBJ2-6, with D perhaps matching TRBD1 (6 bases). The TCR was taken from a human donor with Susac syndrome. Sequencing was done on a sample of CD4+ T cells from PBMCs. CDR3 nucleotides: TGTGCCAGTAGGCCCCAGGGGCGCGCGTCTGGTGGGGCCAACGTCCTGACTTTC. Translating gives CASRPQGRASGGANVLTF.